The 15 T cell receptor beta chains below come from one sample, sequenced in a study of PD-L1 blockade in urothelial cancer. Generated by immunoSEQ multiplex PCR, the TCRdb table keeps only in-frame clones and is missing some. The sample lists roughly 90,000 clones, 90% occurring once. The material was PBMCs, obtained around atezolizumab (anti-PD-L1) treatment. These receptors were collected from a man between 60 and 75 years old with urothelial cancer.

The V call is TRBV7-8, the J call TRBJ2-2, with 7 nucleotides matching TRBD2. The ends lost 1 base at V and 4 bases at J; junction bases unmatched: 3. Germline loops: CDR1 SGHVS, CDR2 FQNEAQ. The CDR3 totals 15 residues. The CDR3 protein is CASSLEGGVTGELFF. The CDR3 nucleotides read TGTGCCAGCAGCTTAGAGGGAGGGGTCACCGGGGAGCTGTTTTTT.

This clone was found a few times. The gene calls are TRBV5-4 and TRBJ1-1; 8 nucleotides line up with TRBD1. Trimming cost V 4 bases and J 7 bases; bases outside gene matches: 9. There are 14 residues in the CDR3. Germline V gives CDR1 SGHNT, CDR2 YYREEE (reference sequence). CDR3 coding DNA: TGTGCCAGCAGCCCACAGGGGGAAAGTAATGAAGCTTTCTTT. It specifies CASSPQGESNEAFF. Complete variable domain (other parts from reference TRBV5-4 and TRBJ1-1): ETGVTQSPTHLIKTRGQQVTLRCSSQSGHNTVSWYQQALGQGPQFIFQYYREEENGRGNFPPRFSGLQFPNYSSELNVNALELDDSALYLCASSPQGESNEAFFGQGTRLTVV.

A few counts support this clone. This chain uses TRBV7-2 with TRBJ1-6, with D possibly being TRBD1 (5 bases). The CDR3 is 14 residues long. Germline loops: CDR1 SGHTA, CDR2 FQGNSA. Trimming shortened V by 4 bases and J by 7 bases, and 11 bases separated the two germline ends. The CDR3, as DNA: TGTGCCAGCAGCTCGCAATCAGGGAATTCACCCCTCCACTTT. This translates into CASSSQSGNSPLHF.

The chain recombines TRBV7-6 with TRBJ1-5; no firm D call. The germline gives CDR1 SGHVS, CDR2 FNYEAQ. The CDR3 has 21 residues. The V and J ends lost 6 bases and 0 bases respectively, with 30 bases between them. The CDR3 DNA reads as TGTGCCAGCAGGCAAGAACGGGGAAGTGTGTCACAATGTCATAGCAATCAGCCCCAGCATTTT. Translating it yields CASRQERGSVSQCHSNQPQHF. Filled out from reference TRBV7-6 and TRBJ1-5, the complete variable domain reads GAGVSQSPRYKVTKRGQDVALRCDPISGHVSLYWYRQALGQGPEFLTYFNYEAQQDKSGLPNDRFSAERPEGSISTLTIQRTEQRDSAMYRCASRQERGSVSQCHSNQPQHFGDGTRLSIL.

The chain employs TRBV12-5 and TRBJ2-5; D unresolved. CDR1 is LGHNT and CDR2 is FRNRAP in the germline V gene. CDR3 length: 12 residues. Trimming stripped 4 bases from V and 0 bases from J, with 3 bases between. The CDR3 nucleotides read TGTGCTAGTGGTTCTAACCAAGAGACCCAGTACTTC. Protein: CASGSNQETQYF.

CDR3 residues: CASGGVGYEQYF. The CDR3 DNA reads TGTGCCAGCGGGGGGGTGGGCTACGAGCAGTACTTC. This chain joins TRBV9 and TRBJ2-7, with 7 positions matching TRBD2. CDR1 is SGDLS, CDR2 YYNGEE, per germline. The CDR3 consists of 12 residues. With 7 bases clipped from V and 3 bases from J, the junction kept 4 bases outside the gene matches.

The chain recombines TRBV4-3 with TRBJ2-5; possibly TRBD2 for D (6 bases). Deletions cut 0 bases from V and 5 bases from J, with 7 bases between. There are 13 residues in the CDR3. Germline V gene lookup returns CDR1 LGHNA and CDR2 YSLEER. CDR3: CASSQDAGETQYF. DNA of the CDR3: TGCGCCAGCAGCCAAGATGCGGGGGAGACCCAGTACTTC.

V usage is TRBV19 and J usage is TRBJ2-7; 9 bases align to TRBD2. This CDR3 region has 13 residues. The germline V gene has CDR1 LNHDA and CDR2 SQIVND (reference sequence). Trimming at V came to 6 bases and at J to 3 bases, leaving 3 bases not matched to a gene. DNA of the CDR3: TGTGCCAGTAGCCAGCGGGGGGACTACGAGCAGTACTTC. Amino acid sequence: CASSQRGDYEQYF.

The V call is TRBV29-1, the J call TRBJ2-3, with 9 bases fitting TRBD1. The CDR3 has 14 residues. V lost 7 bases to trimming and J lost 2 bases; unmatched junction nucleotides: 7. CDR1 is SQVTM, CDR2 ANQGSEA, per germline. CDR3 sequence (DNA): TGCAGCGGCCGAAGGACAGGGGACACAGATACGCAGTATTTT. Translated: CSGRRTGDTDTQYF.

V and J are TRBV5-4 and TRBJ1-1; maybe TRBD1 (6 bases). CDR3 length: 14 amino acids. The V gene lost 6 bases and the J gene lost 1 base, with 13 bases spanning the gap. Germline values: CDR1 SGHNT, CDR2 YYREEE (reference sequence). CDR3 sequence: CASTFGQTNTEAFF. DNA for the CDR3: TGTGCCAGCACCTTTGGACAGACGAACACTGAAGCTTTCTTT.

The chain is built from TRBV7-2 and TRBJ2-2, with D maybe TRBD2 (5 bases). The ends were cut back, 3 bases at V and 1 base at J, with 9 bases in the middle. CDR1 is SGHTA and CDR2 is FQGNSA in the germline V gene. The length of the CDR3 is 15 residues. The CDR3 region is CASSLESGNTGELFF. In DNA form, the CDR3 reads TGTGCCAGCAGCTTGGAAAGCGGGAACACCGGGGAGCTGTTTTTT.

The V gene is TRBV5-1, the J gene TRBJ1-1; 10 bases map to TRBD1. Germline V gene lookup returns CDR1 SGHRS and CDR2 YFSETQ. V was clipped by 2 bases and J by 2 bases; unmatched bases: 18. The CDR3 covers 20 residues. DNA for the CDR3: TGCGCCAGCAGCTTCCCGTTTGGGACAGGGGACCTAAACAGTAACACTGAAGCTTTCTTT. It encodes CASSFPFGTGDLNSNTEAFF.

V and J are TRBV7-2 and TRBJ2-7; D possibly corresponds to TRBD1 (6 bases). Germline assignment: CDR1 SGHTA and CDR2 FQGNSA. The V end lost 5 bases, the J end lost 3 bases, and 14 bases lay between the germline ends. This CDR3 has 14 residues. This CDR3 reads CASSPGTPYYEQYF. CDR3 bases: TGTGCCAGCAGCCCAGGGACACCTTACTACGAGCAGTACTTC.

This sequence joins TRBV5-3 and TRBJ1-5; 10 bases line up with TRBD1. Being an ORF, TRBV5-3 has a function that is uncertain. The CDR3 extends over 19 amino acids. The V and J ends lost 4 bases and 2 bases, in that order; junction bases with no gene match: 15. CDR3 residues: CARSTSGTGDSMRNQPQHF. As DNA, the CDR3 is TGTGCCAGAAGCACCTCCGGGACAGGGGACTCGATGCGCAATCAGCCCCAGCATTTT.

This chain connects TRBV6-6 to TRBJ2-7, with D maybe TRBD1 (6 bases). The V and J ends lost 5 bases and 7 bases respectively, with 15 bases between them. Germline CDR1 and CDR2: MNHNY and SVGAGI (reference sequence). The CDR3 is made up of 13 amino acids. CDR3 sequence reads: CASSLQGRWEQYF. As DNA, the CDR3 is TGTGCCAGCAGTCTGCAGGGGCGGTGGGAGCAGTACTTC.